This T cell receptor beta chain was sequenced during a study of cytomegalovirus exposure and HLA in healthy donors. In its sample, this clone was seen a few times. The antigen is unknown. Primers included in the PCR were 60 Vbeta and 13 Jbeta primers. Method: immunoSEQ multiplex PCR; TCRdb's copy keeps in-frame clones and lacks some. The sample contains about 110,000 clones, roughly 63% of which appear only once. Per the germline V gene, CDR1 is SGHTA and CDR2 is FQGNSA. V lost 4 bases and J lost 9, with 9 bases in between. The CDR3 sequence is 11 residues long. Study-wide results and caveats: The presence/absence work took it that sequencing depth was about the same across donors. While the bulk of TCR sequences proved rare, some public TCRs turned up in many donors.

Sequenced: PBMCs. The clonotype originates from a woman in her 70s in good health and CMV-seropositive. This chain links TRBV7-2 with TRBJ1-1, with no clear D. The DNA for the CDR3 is TGTGCCAGCAGCTCCACAAACCAAGCTTTCTTT. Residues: CASSSTNQAFF.